This T cell receptor (beta chain) came from a study of blood T cell repertoires in COVID-19. The CDR3 consists of 14 residues. Trimming at V came to 6 bases and at J to 7 bases, leaving 5 bases not matched to a gene. Germline assignment: CDR1 MNHEY and CDR2 SVGEGT. In the authors' methods: Quantification of nucleated cells was approximated via reference gene primer amplification. The data were produced by immunoSEQ multiplex PCR, yet TCRdb's version contains in-frame clones alone and is incomplete. The D gene and trimming were derived from the DNA, and the V and J assignments and clone size from that table. The repertoire has about 350,000 clones, roughly 87% of them found once; the top ten carry more than 7.5%.

The receptor was isolated from a man aged 30 to 39 with COVID-19, enrolled during active disease. The rearrangement joins TRBV6-2 or TRBV6-3 to TRBJ1-4, with 10 bases fitting TRBD1. The sequenced sample was peripheral blood. The CDR3 reads CASSAGTGVEKLFF. The CDR3 DNA follows: TGTGCCAGCAGCGCCGGGACAGGGGTTGAAAAACTGTTTTTT.